This T cell receptor (beta chain) appears in the sequencing data of a study of T cells in Graves' hyperthyroidism and ophthalmopathy. Study-wide points: Ophthalmopathy was distinguished from stable hyperthyroidism by 13 V-J signatures.

The investigators amplified TCR beta CDR3 regions from RNA transcripts. TCR CDR3 underwent first-round RT-PCR with the HTBI primer set. TCRdb fed the multiplex PCR reads into MiXCR, producing one record per CDR3 protein. The table includes over 350,000 distinct CDR3 sequences, around 18% detected once. From 8.5 to 10 ml of fresh peripheral blood, PBMCs were isolated. For this clonotype: Antigen specificity is unknown.

The V gene lost 4 bases and the J gene lost 6 bases, with 19 bases spanning the gap. The CDR3 is made up of 16 amino acids. CDR1 is SGHRS, CDR2 YFSETQ, per germline. Sequencing was performed on blood. The source is a man younger than 30 with Graves' ophthalmopathy. This rearrangement joins TRBV5-1 to TRBJ1-4, with D possibly being TRBD1 (5 bases). The CDR3 here is CASSPRSGGGDEKLFF. CDR3 nucleotide sequence: TGCGCCAGCAGCCCCCGAAGTGGGGGGGGAGATGAAAAACTGTTTTTT.